The clone carrying this TCR beta chain was counted only a few times. The antigen is unknown. This sample stems from a study of post-analysis software for immune sequencing data. The CDR3 totals 15 residues. Per the germline V gene, CDR1 is DFQATT and CDR2 is SNEGSKA (reference sequence). Trimming cost V 0 bases and J 4 bases, with 16 bases left between them. Prepared TCR beta cDNA libraries contained unique molecular identifiers. TCRdb independently ran MiXCR on the PCR reads; one entry per CDR3 protein. The sample lists approximately 690,000 distinct CDR3 sequences; roughly three fifths were seen once. Study results and limitations: Significantly lower normalized Chao1 diversity was seen in multiple sclerosis patients than in controls. Elevated frequency relative to controls characterized four or five TRBV segments in patients, TRBV5-6, TRBV5-1 and TRBV20-1 among them.

What was sequenced was blood. The chain joins TRBV20-1 to TRBJ2-7, with D possibly being TRBD1 or TRBD2 (5 bases each). The sequence derives from a girl aged 2-9 years with multiple sclerosis. CDR3 sequence: CSAREGVGVAYEQYF. CDR3 nucleotides: TGCAGTGCTAGAGAGGGGGTGGGGGTGGCGTACGAGCAGTACTTC.